This is a list of T cell receptor beta chains from one sample in a study. TCRdb itself ran the 5' RACE reads through MiXCR, one entry per CDR3 protein. In the table there are some 40,000 distinct CDR3 sequences, less than 30% of which are singletons. Sample: memory CD4+ T cells sorted from a lymph node. All receptors come from a female donor with breast cancer. The CDR3 runs from the conserved cysteine through the conserved F or W. D genes are given only for firm matches. Clone sizes are given selectively: once, few, many, or a class where the clone is expanded.

NA	TRBV6-5	TRBJ2-6	few	16	TGTGCCAGCAGTTGGATGTTTGGGTCTGGGGCCAACGTCCTGACTTTC	CASSWMFGSGANVLTF
TRBD1	TRBV5-6	TRBJ1-2	NA	13	TGTGCCAGCAGCCGGACAGGGCGGGATGGCTACACCTTC	CASSRTGRDGYTF
NA	TRBV5-1	TRBJ1-1	NA	14	TGCGCCAGCAGCTTGTATTCTGCGAACACTGAAGCTTTCTTT	CASSLYSANTEAFF
TRBD1	TRBV7-3	TRBJ2-2	NA	12	TGTGCCACCACAGGGGACACCGGGGAGCTGTTTTTT	CATTGDTGELFF
NA	TRBV7-2	TRBJ1-2	few	15	TGTGCCAGCAGCTTAGATGGCGGTCAGATCTATGGCTACACCTTC	CASSLDGGQIYGYTF
TRBD1	TRBV4-2	TRBJ2-7	NA	14	TGTGCCAGCAGCCGCTCACAGGGGGCGCACGAGCAGTACTTC	CASSRSQGAHEQYF
TRBD2	TRBV10-3	TRBJ2-3	NA	16	TGTGCCATCAGTGAGCCGGGGGAGGGAGGCACAGATACGCAGTATTTT	CAISEPGEGGTDTQYF
NA	TRBV7-2	TRBJ2-3	NA	13	TGTGCCAGCAGCCTTATCCTCACAGATACGCAGTATTTT	CASSLILTDTQYF
TRBD1	TRBV2	TRBJ2-7	NA	13	TGTGCCAGCAGTTCCGGGACAGGGCTCGAGCAGTACTTC	CASSSGTGLEQYF
NA	TRBV4-1	TRBJ2-7	NA	15	TGCGCCAGCAGCCAAGATAGAGCGGGTTCTTACGAGCAGTACTTC	CASSQDRAGSYEQYF
NA	TRBV4-1	TRBJ1-2	medium-sized	14	TGCGCCAGCAGCCAAGAGAATGTGGGGTATGGCTACACCTTC	CASSQENVGYGYTF